Here is one T cell receptor (beta chain) with its context. Its antigen is as yet unknown. Random hexamers were used to reverse transcribe the RNA input (about 0.5 to 1 ug). A multiplex approach, immunoSEQ multiplex PCR, amplified TCR beta CDR3 across 54 Vbeta and 13 Jbeta. A single record per CDR3 protein comes from TCRdb applying MiXCR to the immunoSEQ multiplex PCR reads. The sample contains hundreds of thousands of distinct CDR3 sequences, about 93% of which appear only once. TCR beta sequences were obtained from blood CD8+ and CD4+ T cells. Negative isolation was applied to CD8+ and CD4+ T cells, and FACS enrichment was applied to TEMRA cells. This CDR3 is built from 16 residues. Trimming took off 2 bases at V and 1 base at J, with 12 bases between the two ends. The germline gives CDR1 MNHNY, CDR2 SVGAGI (reference sequence). The data originate from a study of CD8 T cells in Susac syndrome. Notes on the study in general: As the study acknowledged, the number of individuals in its TCR sequencing and HLA analysis was relatively small.

The V call is TRBV6-6, the J call TRBJ1-3; D is ambiguous. The sample comprised CD4+ T cells from PBMCs. The clonotype originates from a human donor with multiple sclerosis. CDR3 sequence reads: CASSYEGLASGNTIYF. The CDR3 coding sequence is TGTGCCAGCAGTTACGAGGGTTTAGCTTCTGGAAACACCATATATTTT.